There are a few counts of the clone carrying this T cell receptor beta chain. Its antigen remains unknown. This record comes from a study of spatial heterogeneity in lung cancer. As for the study in general: The average appearance count of each unique TCR and UMI combination in raw reads was more than 9.5. Findings of the study overall: Follow-up blood showed ubiquitous expanded tumor TCRs less than blood at resection did.

This CDR3 has 15 amino acids. Germline CDR1 reads KGHDR; CDR2 reads SFDVKD. The ends were cut back, 10 bases at V and 5 bases at J, with 21 bases in the middle. Each TCR cDNA molecule bore a unique molecular identifier. TCRdb used MiXCR to reprocess the 5' RACE reads, holding one entry per CDR3 protein. The data show tens of thousands of distinct CDR3 sequences, roughly 12% seen once. Regarding time point: sample taken at primary tumor resection. Unsorted tumor, nontumor lung tissue or cryopreserved PBMC supplied the whole RNA. The cohort: 70 to 85 early-stage, untreated non-small cell lung cancer patients.

This chain joins TRBV24-1 and TRBJ2-3; D is possibly TRBD2 (5 bases). The sequencing used PBMCs, collected at surgery. The receptor was isolated from a male donor with early-stage non-small cell lung cancer. The CDR3, as DNA: TGTGCCACTTCACGTGAGGGCAGGACCCGAGATACGCAGTATTTT. Translation: CATSREGRTRDTQYF.